A single sample is the source of the 14 T cell receptor beta chains below, sequenced in a study of radiotherapy plus CTLA-4 blockade in lung cancer (dated by TCRdb to 2016 to 2018). The library was produced with the immunoSEQ multiplex PCR assay. TCRdb took this table from immuneACCESS and kept in-frame rearrangements with V and J called. Such tables lack part of the clones; where checked against another copy, unresolved V genes explain under half of the gap, and the rest is unexplained. This sample is represented by roughly 44,000 clones; about 88% of them were singletons. The ten largest clonotypes hold 7.8% of the sample. The sequenced sample was peripheral blood, obtained from a patient treated with radiotherapy plus ipilimumab. The receptors were sampled from a human donor with non-small cell lung cancer whose response to radiotherapy plus ipilimumab could not be evaluated.

The chain has TRBV28 and TRBJ2-1, with D unclear. CDR1 is MDHEN and CDR2 is SYDVKM in the germline V gene. Trimming shortened V by 10 bases and J by 4 bases, and 8 bases separated the two germline ends. This CDR3 comprises 11 residues. CDR3 region: CATKRYNEQFF. CDR3 DNA sequence: TGTGCCACCAAGAGGTACAATGAGCAGTTCTTC.

The V and J genes are TRBV9 and TRBJ2-3; TRBD2 agrees at 7 bases. Looked up from germline, CDR1 is SGDLS and CDR2 is YYNGEE. The CDR3 length is 14 residues. V shed 4 bases, J shed 6 bases, and the junction held 8 bases outside the gene matches. CDR3 sequence: CASSTLAVRDTQYF. The CDR3 DNA is TGTGCCAGCAGCACGCTAGCGGTCCGGGATACGCAGTATTTT.

The V call is TRBV9, the J call TRBJ2-5, with D perhaps TRBD2 (5 bases). V lost 4 bases and J lost 1, with 14 bases in between. The CDR3 runs 15 residues. Germline values: CDR1 SGDLS, CDR2 YYNGEE. CDR3 loop: CASSLLGSTQETQYF. CDR3 sequence (DNA): TGTGCCAGCAGCCTGTTAGGGAGCACCCAAGAGACCCAGTACTTC.

The chain carries TRBV27 and TRBJ2-3, with a tentative D call TRBD1 (6 bases). Trimming took 8 bases from V and 0 from J, leaving 18 bases between them. Germline V lookup: CDR1 MNHEY, CDR2 SMNVEV (reference sequence). This CDR3 region has 16 residues. The CDR3 spells CASRREGVFSTDTQYF. Written as DNA, the CDR3 is TGTGCCAGCCGCCGTGAGGGGGTTTTTAGCACAGATACGCAGTATTTT.

The rearrangement links TRBV29-1 to TRBJ1-2; a possible D gene is TRBD1 (5 bases). Between the trimmed V and J ends, which lost 7 bases and 4 bases, there was a span of 16 bases. The CDR3 loop spans 13 amino acids. Germline CDR1 reads SQVTM; CDR2 reads ANQGSEA. CDR3 DNA sequence: TGCAGCGCAACAAGCCAGGGATTCTATGGCTACACCTTC. It encodes CSATSQGFYGYTF. The variable domain in full, with the rest retrieved from reference TRBV29-1 and TRBJ1-2, is SAVISQKPSRDICQRGTSLTIQCQVDSQVTMMFWYRQQPGQSLTLIATANQGSEATYESGFVIDKFPISRPNLTFSTLTVSNMSPEDSSIYLCSATSQGFYGYTFGSGTRLTVV.

This clone was seen a few times. The same CDR3 arises from other DNA sequences in this sample as well. The V call is TRBV19, the J call TRBJ2-1, with 11 bases lining up with TRBD2. Germline CDR1 and CDR2: LNHDA and SQIVND (reference sequence). With V trimmed by 5 bases and J by 0 bases, 3 bases remained unmatched. The CDR3 runs to 16 residues. CDR3 nucleotides: TGTGCCAGTAGTCCTAGCGGGGGGCTCTCCTACAATGAGCAGTTCTTC. It translates to CASSPSGGLSYNEQFF.

The chain is built from TRBV6-5 and TRBJ2-5, with 8 positions matching TRBD2. V lost 6 bases to trimming and J lost 5 bases; unmatched junction nucleotides: 8. Germline values: CDR1 MNHEY, CDR2 SVGAGI. This CDR3 has 14 residues. For the CDR3, the DNA is TGTGCCAGCAGAAAAGTAGCGGGAACTGAGACCCAGTACTTC. Its protein is CASRKVAGTETQYF.

This clone showed up just once. J is TRBJ1-2 and V is TRBV19, with TRBD1 matching over 11 bases. Germline V gene lookup returns CDR1 LNHDA and CDR2 SQIVND (reference sequence). V was clipped by 5 bases and J by 6 bases; unmatched bases: 8. The CDR3 is made up of 15 amino acids. The CDR3 sequence is CASSFLDRGQNGYTF. CDR3 coding DNA: TGTGCCAGTAGTTTTTTGGACAGGGGGCAGAATGGCTACACCTTC.

The table lists this clone with a few counts. The chain couples TRBV4-3 to TRBJ2-4, with TRBD1 identical over 7 bases. The CDR3 contains 15 residues. The trim removed 4 bases at V and 8 bases at J, leaving 11 bases unmatched. Germline V lookup: CDR1 LGHNA, CDR2 YSLEER. Written as DNA, the CDR3 is TGCGCCAGCAGCCCAACAGACAGGGCGGGTGACATTCAGTACTTC. Protein product: CASSPTDRAGDIQYF.

The CDR3 nucleotides are TGCGCCAGCAGCCAAGATGGGCCCCACTATGGCTACACCTTC. This gives the protein CASSQDGPHYGYTF. The rearrangement uses TRBV4-3 and TRBJ1-2; D is unclear. Germline CDR1 reads LGHNA; CDR2 reads YSLEER. The CDR3 extends over 14 amino acids. The V end was cut by 0 bases, the J end by 3 bases, with 8 bases between.

The gene calls are TRBV7-2 and TRBJ2-7; TRBD2 agrees at 11 bases. CDR1 and CDR2 from the germline V gene are SGHTA and FQGNSA. V was clipped by 2 bases and J by 2 bases; unmatched bases: 5. The CDR3 runs to 16 residues. DNA of the CDR3: TGTGCCAGCAGCTTAAGAAGTAGCGGGAGGGCCTACGAGCAGTACTTC. This codes for CASSLRSSGRAYEQYF.

This clone has a single count. The chain has TRBV11-2 and TRBJ1-4, with D possibly being TRBD1 (6 bases). The CDR3 has 14 residues. The germline CDR1 and CDR2 sequences are SGHAT and FQNNGV. The germline V and J ends were trimmed by 5 bases and 5 bases, with 12 bases remaining between them. CDR3 sequence reads: CASSRSQGNEKLFF. The CDR3 DNA sequence: TGTGCCAGCAGCCGCTCTCAGGGGAATGAAAAACTGTTTTTT.

The chain uses TRBV18 and TRBJ2-1; tentatively, D is TRBD2 (6 bases). Trimming removed 3 bases at V and 7 bases at J, with 10 bases between. Germline V gene sequence: CDR1 KGHSH, CDR2 LQKENI. There are 13 residues in the CDR3. CDR3 protein: CASSPNRENEQFF. The DNA for the CDR3 is TGTGCCAGCTCACCCAACCGGGAGAATGAGCAGTTCTTC.

The rearrangement uses TRBV13 and TRBJ2-2; no clear D gene. The ends were cut back, 2 bases at V and 2 bases at J, with 9 bases in the middle. Germline V lookup: CDR1 PRHDT, CDR2 FYEKMQ (reference sequence). The CDR3 is 15 residues long. CDR3 sequence (DNA): TGTGCCAGCAGCTTACGAGTCCGAAACACCGGGGAGCTGTTTTTT. This encodes CASSLRVRNTGELFF.